This TCR beta chain was documented in a study of blood T cell repertoires in COVID-19. Across the study: The United States, Italy and Spain supplied acute and convalescent COVID-19 samples. From T cells, B-cell-depleted T cells, or PBMCs came the material, which was cDNA or gDNA.

Per the authors' pipeline: For nucleated cells, counts were estimated from reference gene primer amplification. The protocol was immunoSEQ multiplex PCR, while the TCRdb copy is restricted to in-frame clones and leaves out a portion. That table supplies the V and J calls and clone size; D and trimming were determined from the DNA. Of about 160,000 clones in the sample, approximately 83% are singletons; the top ten hold roughly 9.2%. V was cut by 4 bases and J by 0 bases, with 12 bases left in between. The CDR3 sequence is 16 residues long. CDR1 and CDR2 from the germline V gene are MNHEY and SVGEGT. The clonotype originates from a woman aged 80 or older with active or convalescent COVID-19. This chain joins TRBV6-2 or TRBV6-3 and TRBJ1-4; D is ambiguous. Sequencing was performed on peripheral blood. The DNA for the CDR3 is TGTGCCAGCAGTTCCCACACCCCTGCAACTAATGAAAAACTGTTTTTT. Translating gives CASSSHTPATNEKLFF.